This T cell receptor (beta chain) was identified during a study of B cell selection in AIRE deficiency. Germline V CDR1 and CDR2: SQVTM, ANQGSEA. The length of the CDR3 is 10 residues. With 7 bases removed from V and 3 bases from J, the gap between germline ends came to 7 bases. Here immunoSEQ multiplex PCR was the method, and the copy in TCRdb shows in-frame clones only, minus some. This table holds roughly 25,000 clones, around 95% found once. CD4+CD127+ cells were sorted as the conventional CD4 T cells. The chain couples TRBV29-1 to TRBJ2-7; no clear D gene. The TCR sequence derives from a human donor in good health. The sample taken for sequencing was CD4+CD127+ conventional T cells sorted from PBMCs. The CDR3 sequence: CSATLYEQYF. The CDR3 nucleotides are TGCAGCGCCACGCTCTACGAGCAGTACTTC.